A selection of T cell receptor beta chains follows, all from one sample in a study of T cell responses to AZD1222 COVID-19 vaccine. Produced via immunoSEQ multiplex PCR; TCRdb's table is partial and in-frame only. This sample has 85,000 to 100,000 clones, with about 89% found just once. The sequencing used peripheral blood, collected on day 0 of AZD1222 vaccination. These receptors all stem from an adult in good health. The CDR3 runs from the conserved cysteine through the conserved F or W. Fields, in order: V gene, J gene, clone size, D gene, CDR3 protein, CDR3 DNA. D genes are given only for firm matches. The size entry is marked missing in some rows and otherwise reads once, few, many or a size class.

TRBV2	TRBJ1-5	-	-	CASSVTRGQLNQPQHF	TGTGCCAGCAGTGTGACTCGGGGTCAGCTCAATCAGCCCCAGCATTTT
TRBV5-1	TRBJ2-2	-	TRBD1	CASSRTGVPNTGELFF	TGCGCCAGCAGCAGAACAGGGGTCCCAAACACCGGGGAGCTGTTTTTT
TRBV4-3	TRBJ1-4	-	-	CASSQEKRGSNEKLFF	TGCGCCAGCAGCCAAGAAAAGCGGGGTTCTAATGAAAAACTGTTTTTT
TRBV6-1	TRBJ1-5	few	-	CASSEAFGRWGGGIGQPQHF	TGTGCCAGCAGTGAAGCGTTCGGACGGTGGGGAGGGGGGATCGGTCAGCCCCAGCATTTT
TRBV2	TRBJ2-5	-	TRBD1	CASKGQGHETQYF	TGTGCCAGCAAAGGACAGGGCCATGAGACCCAGTACTTC
TRBV28	TRBJ2-1	few	-	CASSLSFSSYNEQFF	TGTGCCAGCAGTTTGTCCTTCAGCTCCTACAATGAGCAGTTCTTC
TRBV19	TRBJ2-2	-	-	CASSLGVPGELFF	TGTGCCAGTAGTTTGGGGGTCCCCGGGGAGCTGTTTTTT
TRBV11-2	TRBJ2-1	-	TRBD1	CASSTPGTGNNEQFF	TGTGCCAGCAGCACTCCCGGGACAGGGAACAATGAGCAGTTCTTC
TRBV16	TRBJ1-2	-	-	CASSQSESVWGYGYTF	TGTGCCAGCAGCCAATCTGAGTCGGTCTGGGGGTATGGCTACACCTTC
TRBV6-4	TRBJ1-5	-	-	CASSENGGTGQPQHF	TGTGCCAGCAGTGAAAATGGGGGCACCGGCCAGCCCCAGCATTTT
TRBV29-1	TRBJ2-5	-	TRBD1	CSARQGAGETQYF	TGCAGCGCACGACAGGGGGCTGGAGAGACCCAGTACTTC
TRBV5-4	TRBJ2-7	once	-	CASTHEGNTYEQYF	TGTGCCAGCACTCACGAGGGCAATACCTACGAGCAGTACTTC
TRBV6-1	TRBJ1-5	-	-	CASSEFNSYQPQHF	TGTGCCAGCAGTGAATTTAACAGCTATCAGCCCCAGCATTTT
TRBV7-2	TRBJ2-3	-	TRBD2	CASSVLLAGGGNTQYF	TGTGCCAGCAGCGTCCTACTAGCGGGGGGAGGGAATACGCAGTATTTT
TRBV27	TRBJ1-1	-	-	CASTLLQAFF	TGTGCCAGCACCTTACTACAAGCTTTCTTT
TRBV3-1/TRBV3-2	TRBJ2-5	-	TRBD2	CASSNWQRGGEETQYF	TGTGCCAGCAGCAATTGGCAGCGGGGGGGAGAAGAGACCCAGTACTTC
TRBV18	TRBJ1-2	-	-	CASSPMSEYYGYTF	TGTGCCAGCTCACCGATGTCAGAATACTATGGCTACACCTTC
TRBV2	TRBJ1-2	-	-	CASFGYGYTF	TGTGCCAGCTTCGGGTACGGCTACACCTTC
TRBV7-2	TRBJ2-3	-	-	CASSLVQGDSDTQYF	TGTGCCAGCAGCTTAGTTCAGGGGGACTCGGATACGCAGTATTTT
TRBV24-1	TRBJ2-7	-	-	CATSAGRGFSSYEQYF	TGTGCCACCAGCGCCGGTCGAGGGTTCAGCTCCTACGAGCAGTACTTC
TRBV5-6	TRBJ2-3	-	-	CASSFDRGGTDTQYF	TGTGCCAGCAGCTTCGACAGGGGAGGGACAGATACGCAGTATTTT
TRBV5-1	TRBJ2-7	-	-	CASSLGADPYEQYF	TGCGCCAGCAGCTTGGGGGCGGACCCCTACGAGCAGTACTTC
TRBV5-4	TRBJ1-1	-	-	CASSLAESTEAFF	TGTGCCAGCAGCTTGGCTGAGAGCACTGAAGCTTTCTTT
TRBV3-1/TRBV3-2	TRBJ1-1	-	-	CASSPMGRRNTEAFF	TGTGCCAGCAGCCCTATGGGGCGGAGAAACACTGAAGCTTTCTTT
TRBV3-1/TRBV3-2	TRBJ2-3	-	-	CASSQGLADTQYF	TGTGCCAGCAGCCAAGGACTAGCAGATACGCAGTATTTT
TRBV6-1	TRBJ2-7	-	TRBD2	CASSEAQRGVYEQYF	TGTGCCAGCAGTGAAGCCCAGCGGGGCGTCTACGAGCAGTACTTC
TRBV5-4	TRBJ1-1	-	-	CASSHGAGLNTEAFF	TGTGCCAGCAGCCATGGGGCAGGGCTGAACACTGAAGCTTTCTTT
TRBV27	TRBJ2-7	-	-	CASGRTSTYEQYF	TGTGCCAGCGGAAGGACCTCCACCTACGAGCAGTACTTC
TRBV4-1	TRBJ1-4	-	-	CASSQTVGEKLFF	TGCGCCAGCAGCCAAACGGTTGGTGAAAAACTGTTTTTT
TRBV11-2	TRBJ2-5	-	-	CASSLGREETQYF	TGTGCCAGCAGCTTAGGAAGGGAAGAGACCCAGTACTTC
TRBV10-3	TRBJ1-2	-	-	CAISESTAFNYGYTF	TGTGCCATCAGTGAATCGACAGCCTTTAACTATGGCTACACCTTC
TRBV2	TRBJ1-5	-	-	CASRGDGRNQPQHF	TGTGCCAGCAGGGGGGACGGGAGGAATCAGCCCCAGCATTTT
TRBV5-8	TRBJ1-1	-	-	CASSFRGLNTEAFF	TGTGCCAGCAGCTTCCGTGGTCTGAACACTGAAGCTTTCTTT
TRBV5-4	TRBJ2-3	-	-	CASSPNTDTQYF	TGTGCCAGCAGCCCAAACACAGATACGCAGTATTTT
TRBV10-3	TRBJ1-6	-	-	CAISNKKSNSPLHF	TGTGCCATCAGCAACAAAAAAAGTAATTCACCCCTCCACTTT
TRBV18	TRBJ1-2	-	TRBD1	CASSPDRDYGYTF	TGTGCCAGCTCACCGGACAGGGACTATGGCTACACCTTC
TRBV15	TRBJ1-6	-	-	CATSARTDSPLHF	TGTGCCACCAGCGCCCGGACAGATTCACCCCTCCACTTT
TRBV2	TRBJ2-3	-	TRBD2	CASSPGAASGGVVGTQYF	TGTGCCAGCAGTCCCGGGGCGGCTAGCGGGGGGGTGGTGGGTACGCAGTATTTT
TRBV28	TRBJ2-1	-	TRBD2	CASSSNGRAEYNEQFF	TGTGCCAGCAGTAGCAACGGGAGGGCGGAATACAATGAGCAGTTCTTC
TRBV18	TRBJ2-7	-	-	CASSPPGPLGPYEQYF	TGTGCCAGCTCACCCCCGGGACCGCTCGGACCCTACGAGCAGTACTTC
TRBV7-2	TRBJ2-7	once	-	CASSFLSYEQYF	TGTGCCAGCAGCTTCCTCTCCTACGAGCAGTACTTC
TRBV5-4	TRBJ2-7	-	-	CASSFDRHEQYF	TGTGCCAGCAGCTTCGATCGTCACGAGCAGTACTTC
TRBV13	TRBJ1-3	few	-	CASSLRTAGWGSGNTIYF	TGTGCCAGCAGCTTAAGGACCGCTGGATGGGGTTCGGGAAACACCATATATTTT
TRBV5-1	TRBJ2-5	-	TRBD1	CASSLDPRTRGETQYF	TGCGCCAGCAGCTTGGACCCCAGGACCAGGGGGGAGACCCAGTACTTC
TRBV12-3/TRBV12-4	TRBJ2-3	-	-	CASSSADTQYF	TGTGCCAGCAGCTCGGCAGATACGCAGTATTTT
TRBV6-5	TRBJ1-2	-	-	CASSPPLNSF	TGTGCCAGCAGTCCACCCCTTAACAGCTTC
TRBV9	TRBJ1-6	-	-	CASRVEDRDNSPLHF	TGTGCCAGCCGGGTGGAGGACAGAGATAATTCACCCCTCCACTTT
TRBV11-2	TRBJ1-1	-	-	CATRFEGWNTEAFF	TGTGCCACCCGCTTCGAGGGGTGGAACACTGAAGCTTTCTTT
TRBV6-5	TRBJ1-1	-	TRBD1	CASSPPGQGDEAFF	TGTGCCAGCAGCCCACCCGGACAGGGGGATGAAGCTTTCTTT
TRBV9	TRBJ1-1	-	TRBD1	CASSQGGYEAFF	TGTGCCAGCAGCCAGGGGGGCTATGAAGCTTTCTTT
TRBV6-5	TRBJ1-3	-	TRBD1	CASSLDRAGNTIYF	TGTGCCAGCAGTCTCGACAGGGCTGGAAACACCATATATTTT
TRBV18	TRBJ2-3	-	TRBD2	CASSGGDPDTQYF	TGTGCCAGCTCCGGGGGGGACCCAGATACGCAGTATTTT
TRBV30	TRBJ1-2	-	-	CAWSVLVGSGGYTF	TGTGCCTGGAGTGTACTAGTGGGTTCCGGTGGCTACACCTTC
TRBV6-5	TRBJ1-2	-	-	CASTLTQLNYGYTF	TGTGCCAGCACCCTGACACAACTCAACTATGGCTACACCTTC
TRBV9	TRBJ2-1	-	-	CASSEARSPSSYNEQFF	TGTGCCAGCAGCGAGGCTCGGAGCCCGAGCTCCTACAATGAGCAGTTCTTC
TRBV27	TRBJ1-3	-	-	CASSWDSGNTIYF	TGTGCCAGCAGTTGGGACTCTGGAAACACCATATATTTT
TRBV11-2	TRBJ1-2	-	-	CASSNPAQGVRNYGYTF	TGTGCCAGCAGCAACCCCGCCCAGGGAGTAAGAAACTATGGCTACACCTTC
TRBV6-1	TRBJ1-3	-	-	CASSEQEGSGNTIYF	TGTGCCAGCAGTGAACAGGAAGGCTCTGGAAACACCATATATTTT
TRBV6-4	TRBJ2-5	-	TRBD1	CASSDPGTGGDGETQYF	TGTGCCAGCAGTGACCCAGGGACAGGGGGCGATGGGGAGACCCAGTACTTC